These 15 T cell receptor beta chains originate from one sample sequenced in a study of identical twins. TCRdb analysed the 5' RACE reads with MiXCR anew, one entry per CDR3 protein. There are some 590,000 distinct CDR3 sequences in the sample; 9.5% to 10% occur only once, and 2.5% to 3% lies in the top ten. The same sample was also studied in work on yellow fever vaccine responses in identical twins.

Sequencing was done on a sample of PBMCs. The receptor set was obtained from a woman aged 18 to 35 in good health.

This clonotype was recorded at least ten times. The rearrangement joins TRBV20-1 to TRBJ1-2, with unresolved D. Trimming left V 0 bases short and J 4 bases short, with 6 bases between. CDR1 and CDR2 from the germline V gene are DFQATT and SNEGSKA (reference sequence). This CDR3 contains 12 residues. CDR3 loop: CSARDDPYGYTF. In DNA form, the CDR3 reads TGCAGTGCTAGAGATGACCCCTATGGCTACACCTTC.

This clonotype was detected a few times. This chain joins TRBV12-3 or TRBV12-4 and TRBJ1-2; D possibly corresponds to TRBD1 (5 bases). Trimming removed 5 bases at V and 8 bases at J, with 12 bases between. The CDR3 runs to 12 residues. In DNA, the CDR3 is TGTGCCAGCAGTACGGGACTGATGGGCTACACCTTC. It specifies CASSTGLMGYTF.

J is TRBJ2-7 and V is TRBV10-1; maybe TRBD2 (6 bases). This CDR3 spans 15 amino acids. The V end lost 0 bases, the J end lost 4 bases, and 13 bases lay between the germline ends. Per the germline V gene, CDR1 is WNHNN and CDR2 is SYGVQD (reference sequence). The CDR3 loop reads CASSESSLAKYEQYF. The CDR3 DNA follows: TGCGCCAGCAGTGAGTCCAGCCTAGCGAAGTACGAGCAGTACTTC.

The chain combines TRBV11-3 with TRBJ1-3; the D is unclear. Germline CDR1 is SGHNT and CDR2 is YENEEA. This CDR3 is 10 amino acids long. The germline V and J ends were trimmed by 8 bases and 9 bases, with 8 bases remaining between them. The CDR3 sequence: CASRLTTIYF. The CDR3, as DNA: TGTGCCAGCCGTTTAACCACCATATATTTT.

This clonotype was recorded many times. The rearrangement joins TRBV2 to TRBJ2-3, with D unresolved. Trimming took 2 bases from V and 1 from J, leaving 10 bases between them. CDR1 is SNHLY and CDR2 is FYNNEI in the germline V gene. This CDR3 has 15 amino acids. Here the CDR3 DNA reads TGTGCCAGCAGTGAAACGACTTCGGGCACAGATACGCAGTATTTT. Protein sequence: CASSETTSGTDTQYF.

This clonotype was seen ten or more times. The chain is built from TRBV5-1 and TRBJ1-5; D is possibly TRBD1 (5 bases). Trimming left V 0 bases short and J 3 bases short, with 7 bases between. The CDR3 is made up of 14 amino acids. Germline V CDR1 and CDR2: SGHRS, YFSETQ. CDR3 region: CASSLDGTNQPQHF. The CDR3 bases are TGCGCCAGCAGCTTGGATGGGACCAATCAGCCCCAGCATTTT.

In regard to this clonotype: Since a much larger clone is just one base distant, this may be a read error. The V and J genes are TRBV24-1 and TRBJ2-2; possibly TRBD1 or TRBD2 for D (5 bases each). CDR3 length: 13 amino acids. The germline gives CDR1 KGHDR, CDR2 SFDVKD. The chain's CDR3 is CATSWGRNGELLF. CDR3 in DNA: TGTGCCACCAGTTGGGGGAGAAACGGGGAGCTGCTTTTT.

The genes are TRBV7-9 and TRBJ2-3, with TRBD1 matching over 8 bases. Germline assignment: CDR1 SEHNR and CDR2 FQNEAQ (reference sequence). V was pared by 5 bases and J by 7 bases, with 11 bases of the junction left unmatched. CDR3 length: 15 amino acids. This CDR3 is CASSVGGQGVNTQYF. The CDR3 DNA reads TGTGCCAGCAGCGTCGGAGGACAGGGAGTTAATACGCAGTATTTT.

This rearrangement joins TRBV5-1 to TRBJ2-2; 13 bases are shared with TRBD2. V gave up 3 bases and J gave up 4 bases; unmatched junction bases: 0. Germline V gene data show CDR1 as SGHRS and CDR2 as YFSETQ. CDR3 size: 15 residues. CDR3 DNA sequence: TGCGCCAGCAGCTGGACTAGCGGGGGCACCGGGGAGCTGTTTTTT. Amino acid sequence: CASSWTSGGTGELFF.

Many counts were recorded for this clonotype. This rearrangement joins TRBV29-1 to TRBJ2-1; perhaps TRBD2 as D (5 bases). The CDR3 contains 12 residues. V dropped 5 bases and J dropped 7 bases, with 12 bases sitting between them. Germline CDR1 SQVTM, CDR2 ANQGSEA. The CDR3 bases are TGCAGCGTTAGTCTAGCTAGGAATGAGCAGTTCTTC. This sequence encodes CSVSLARNEQFF.

This clonotype appeared a few times. The chain has TRBV27 and TRBJ2-1, with TRBD2 identical over 7 bases. The CDR3 covers 17 residues. Trimming cost V 6 bases and J 10 bases; bases outside gene matches: 21. Germline CDR1 MNHEY, CDR2 SMNVEV (reference sequence). This CDR3 reads CASRKLRGSLVSIEQFF. The CDR3 DNA is TGTGCCAGCAGAAAACTGCGCGGGAGCCTTGTGTCTATAGAGCAGTTCTTC.

This clonotype was counted many times. V gene TRBV12-3 or TRBV12-4 combines with J gene TRBJ2-2; a possible D gene is TRBD1 (5 bases). The CDR3 has 16 residues. The ends were cut back, 3 bases at V and 7 bases at J, with 18 bases in the middle. The CDR3 sequence: CASSFLAVQGNGELFF. CDR3 DNA sequence: TGTGCCAGCAGTTTCTTAGCTGTGCAGGGAAACGGGGAGCTGTTTTTT.

This clonotype was seen only a few times. The V and J genes are TRBV5-3 and TRBJ2-4; TRBD1 aligns across 9 bases. TRBV5-3 is an ORF for which the function is uncertain. J was trimmed by 1 base and V by 8 bases; bases with no gene match: 10. The CDR3 runs to 16 residues. CDR3 region: CARRTGAGVAKNIQYF. The CDR3 DNA follows: TGTGCCAGGAGGACAGGGGCGGGAGTCGCCAAAAACATTCAGTACTTC.

The rearrangement uses TRBV10-3 and TRBJ2-7; TRBD2 might be the D (6 bases). Germline V CDR1 and CDR2: ENHRY, SYGVKD. V gave up 9 bases and J gave up 7 bases, with 19 bases separating them. This CDR3 contains 13 residues. CDR3 DNA: TGTGCCATAAGGGAGGAAATCTCGGGAGAGCAGTACTTC. Translating gives CAIREEISGEQYF.

A word on this clonotype: A clone one base away is much larger, so this may be a read error. The chain joins TRBV12-3 or TRBV12-4 to TRBJ1-5; TRBD1 matches 7 bases. V was pared by 6 bases and J by 3 bases, with 2 bases of the junction left unmatched. The CDR3 has 13 amino acids. The CDR3 DNA reads TGTGCCAGCAGGGGACAGCTCAATCAGCCCCAGCATTTT. It specifies CASRGQLNQPQHF.